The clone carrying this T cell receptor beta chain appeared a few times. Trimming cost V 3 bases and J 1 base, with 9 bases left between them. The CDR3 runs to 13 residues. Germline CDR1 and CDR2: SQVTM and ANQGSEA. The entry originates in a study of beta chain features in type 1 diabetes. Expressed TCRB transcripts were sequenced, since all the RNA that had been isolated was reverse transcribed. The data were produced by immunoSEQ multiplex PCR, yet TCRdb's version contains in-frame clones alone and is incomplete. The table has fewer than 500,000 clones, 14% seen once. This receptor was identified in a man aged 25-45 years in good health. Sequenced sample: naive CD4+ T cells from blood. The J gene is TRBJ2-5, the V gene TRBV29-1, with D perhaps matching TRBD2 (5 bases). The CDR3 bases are TGCAGCGTTGAGAGAGGGCTCCAAGAGACCCAGTACTTC. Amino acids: CSVERGLQETQYF.